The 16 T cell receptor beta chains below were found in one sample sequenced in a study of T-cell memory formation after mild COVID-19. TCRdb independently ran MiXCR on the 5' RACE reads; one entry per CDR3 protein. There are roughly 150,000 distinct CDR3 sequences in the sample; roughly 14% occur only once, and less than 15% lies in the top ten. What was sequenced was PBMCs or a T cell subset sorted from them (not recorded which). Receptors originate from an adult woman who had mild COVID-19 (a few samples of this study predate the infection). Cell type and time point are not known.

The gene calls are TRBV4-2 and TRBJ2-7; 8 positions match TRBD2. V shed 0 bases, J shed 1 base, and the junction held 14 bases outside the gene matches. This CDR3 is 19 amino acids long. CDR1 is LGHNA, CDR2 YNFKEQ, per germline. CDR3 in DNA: TGTGCCAGCAGCCAAGACGCACCTTTAACTAGCGGATCATCCTACGAGCAGTACTTC. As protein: CASSQDAPLTSGSSYEQYF.

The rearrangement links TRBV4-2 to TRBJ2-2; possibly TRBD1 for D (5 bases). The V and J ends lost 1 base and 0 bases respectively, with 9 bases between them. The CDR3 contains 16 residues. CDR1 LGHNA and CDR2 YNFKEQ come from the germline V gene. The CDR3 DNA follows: TGTGCCAGCAGCCAAGTGACAGTAGCGAACACCGGGGAGCTGTTTTTT. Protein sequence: CASSQVTVANTGELFF.

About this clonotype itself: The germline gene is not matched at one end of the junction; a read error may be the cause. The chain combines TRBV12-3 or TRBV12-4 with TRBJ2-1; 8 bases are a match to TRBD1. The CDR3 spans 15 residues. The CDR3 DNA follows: TGTGCCAGCAGATTAGGACAGGGATCATACAATGAGCAGTTCTTC. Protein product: CASRLGQGSYNEQFF.

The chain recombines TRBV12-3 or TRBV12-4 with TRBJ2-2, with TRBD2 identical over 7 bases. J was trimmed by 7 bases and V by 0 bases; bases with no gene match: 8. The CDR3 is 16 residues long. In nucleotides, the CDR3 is TGTGCCAGCAGTTTAGCGCGCGGGGGTTTCGTCGGGGAGCTGTTTTTT. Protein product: CASSLARGGFVGELFF.

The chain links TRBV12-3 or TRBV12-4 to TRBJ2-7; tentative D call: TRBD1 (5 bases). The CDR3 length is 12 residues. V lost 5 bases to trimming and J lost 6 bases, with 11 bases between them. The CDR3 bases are TGTGCCAGCAGTCCAACAGGAACCGAGCAGTACTTC. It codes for CASSPTGTEQYF.

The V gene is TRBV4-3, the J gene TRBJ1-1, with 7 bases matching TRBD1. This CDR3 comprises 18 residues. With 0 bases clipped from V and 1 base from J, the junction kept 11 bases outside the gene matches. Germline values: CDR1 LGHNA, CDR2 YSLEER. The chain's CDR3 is CASSQDATGTATNTEAFF. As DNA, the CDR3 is TGCGCCAGCAGCCAAGATGCTACCGGGACAGCTACGAACACTGAAGCTTTCTTT.

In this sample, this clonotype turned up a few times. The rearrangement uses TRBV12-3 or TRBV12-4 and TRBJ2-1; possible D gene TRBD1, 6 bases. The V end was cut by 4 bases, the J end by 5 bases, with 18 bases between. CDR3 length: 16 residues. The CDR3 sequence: CASSSRLDSTNNEQFF. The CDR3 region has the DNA TGTGCCAGCAGTTCTCGTCTGGACAGTACAAACAATGAGCAGTTCTTC.

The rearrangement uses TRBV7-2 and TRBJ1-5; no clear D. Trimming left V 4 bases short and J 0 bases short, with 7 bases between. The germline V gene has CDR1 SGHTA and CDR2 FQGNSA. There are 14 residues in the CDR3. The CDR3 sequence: CASSSQHSNQPQHF. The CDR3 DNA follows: TGTGCCAGCAGCTCACAACATAGCAATCAGCCCCAGCATTTT.

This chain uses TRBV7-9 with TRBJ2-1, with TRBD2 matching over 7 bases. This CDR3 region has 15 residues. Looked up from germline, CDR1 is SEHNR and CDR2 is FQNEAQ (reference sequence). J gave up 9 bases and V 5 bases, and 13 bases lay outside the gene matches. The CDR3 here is CASSPGLVGDGEQFF. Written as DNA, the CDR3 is TGTGCCAGCAGCCCCGGACTAGTGGGGGATGGTGAGCAGTTCTTC.

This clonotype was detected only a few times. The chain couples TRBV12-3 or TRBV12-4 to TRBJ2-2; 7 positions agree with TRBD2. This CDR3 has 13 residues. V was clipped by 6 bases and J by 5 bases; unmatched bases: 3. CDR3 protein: CASRVAGTGELFF. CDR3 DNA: TGTGCCAGCAGGGTAGCGGGTACCGGGGAGCTGTTTTTT.

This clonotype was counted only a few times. The CDR3 is CASIPTGPNEKLFF. The CDR3 nucleotides are TGTGCCAGCATTCCGACAGGGCCTAATGAAAAACTGTTTTTT. The chain couples TRBV12-3 or TRBV12-4 to TRBJ1-4; TRBD1 matches at 7 bases. This CDR3 region has 14 residues. V was pared by 7 bases and J by 3 bases, with 5 bases of the junction left unmatched.

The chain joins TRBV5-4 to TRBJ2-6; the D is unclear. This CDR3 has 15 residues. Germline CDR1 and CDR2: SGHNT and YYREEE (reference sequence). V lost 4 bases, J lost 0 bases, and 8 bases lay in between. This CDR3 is CASSIRASGANVLTF. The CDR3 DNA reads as TGTGCCAGCAGCATCCGGGCCTCTGGGGCCAACGTCCTGACTTTC.

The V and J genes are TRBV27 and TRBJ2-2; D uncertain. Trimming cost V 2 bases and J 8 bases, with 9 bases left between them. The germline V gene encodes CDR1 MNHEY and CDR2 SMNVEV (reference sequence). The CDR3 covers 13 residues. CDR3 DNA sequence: TGTGCCAGCAGTTTAATTCCCCAGGGGGAGCTGTTTTTT. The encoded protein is CASSLIPQGELFF.

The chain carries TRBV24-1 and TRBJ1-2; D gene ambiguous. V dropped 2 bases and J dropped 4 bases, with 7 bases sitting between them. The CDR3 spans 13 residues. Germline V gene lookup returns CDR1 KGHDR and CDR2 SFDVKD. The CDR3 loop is CATSDSPLYGYTF. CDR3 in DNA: TGTGCCACCAGTGATTCTCCCCTCTATGGCTACACCTTC.

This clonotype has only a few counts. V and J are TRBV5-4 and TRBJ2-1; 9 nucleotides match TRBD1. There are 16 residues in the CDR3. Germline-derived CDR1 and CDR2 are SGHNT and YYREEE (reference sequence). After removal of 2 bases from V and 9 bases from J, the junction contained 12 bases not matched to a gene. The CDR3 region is CASSFKDITGGGEQFF. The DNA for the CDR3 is TGTGCCAGCAGCTTTAAGGATATAACAGGGGGCGGTGAGCAGTTCTTC.

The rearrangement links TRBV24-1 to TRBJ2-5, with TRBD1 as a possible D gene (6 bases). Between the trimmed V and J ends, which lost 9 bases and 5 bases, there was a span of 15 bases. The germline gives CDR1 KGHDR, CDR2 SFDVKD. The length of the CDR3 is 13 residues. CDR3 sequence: CATGRQGMETQYF. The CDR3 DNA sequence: TGTGCCACCGGTCGGCAGGGGATGGAGACCCAGTACTTC.